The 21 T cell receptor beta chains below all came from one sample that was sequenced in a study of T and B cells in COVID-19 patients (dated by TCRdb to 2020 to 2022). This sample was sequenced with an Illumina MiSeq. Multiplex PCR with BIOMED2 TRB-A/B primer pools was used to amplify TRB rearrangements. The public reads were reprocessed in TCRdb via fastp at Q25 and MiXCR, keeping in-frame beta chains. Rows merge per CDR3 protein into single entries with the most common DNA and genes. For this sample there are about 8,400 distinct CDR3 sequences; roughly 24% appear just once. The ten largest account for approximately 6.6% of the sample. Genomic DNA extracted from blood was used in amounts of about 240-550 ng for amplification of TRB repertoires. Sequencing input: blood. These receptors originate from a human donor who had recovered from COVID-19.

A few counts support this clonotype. The CDR3 loop reads CASSLLSLWAEQFF. The DNA of the CDR3 is TGTGCCAGCAGCTTATTGAGCCTCTGGGCCGAGCAGTTCTTC. The chain couples TRBV7-6 to TRBJ2-1, with D hard to call. With 2 bases removed from V and 10 bases from J, the gap between germline ends came to 15 bases. CDR1 and CDR2 from the germline V gene are SGHVS and FNYEAQ. The CDR3 consists of 14 residues.

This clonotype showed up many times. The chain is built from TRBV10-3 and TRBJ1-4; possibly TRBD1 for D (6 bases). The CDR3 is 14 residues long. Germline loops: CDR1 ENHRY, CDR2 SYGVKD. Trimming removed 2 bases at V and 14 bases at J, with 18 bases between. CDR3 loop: CAISEPRQAGRLFF. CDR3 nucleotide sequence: TGTGCCATCAGTGAGCCCAGACAGGCGGGCCGGCTGTTTTTT.

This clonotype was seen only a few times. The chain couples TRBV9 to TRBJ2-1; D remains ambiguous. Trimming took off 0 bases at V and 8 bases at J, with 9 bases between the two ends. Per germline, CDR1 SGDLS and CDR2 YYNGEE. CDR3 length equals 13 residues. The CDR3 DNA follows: TGTGCCAGCAGCGTAGGGTCGAAAGATGAGCAGTTCTTC. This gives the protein CASSVGSKDEQFF. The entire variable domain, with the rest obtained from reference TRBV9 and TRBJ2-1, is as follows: DSGVTQTPKHLITATGQRVTLRCSPRSGDLSVYWYQQSLDQGLQFLIQYYNGEERAKGNILERFSAQQFPDLHSELNLSSLELGDSALYFCASSVGSKDEQFFGPGTRLTVL.

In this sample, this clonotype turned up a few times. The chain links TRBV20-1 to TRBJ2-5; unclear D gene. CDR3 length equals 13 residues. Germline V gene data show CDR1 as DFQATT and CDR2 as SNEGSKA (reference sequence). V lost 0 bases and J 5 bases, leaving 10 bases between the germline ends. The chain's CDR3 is CSAREPRTETQYF. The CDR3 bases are TGCAGTGCTAGAGAACCTAGAACGGAGACCCAGTACTTC.

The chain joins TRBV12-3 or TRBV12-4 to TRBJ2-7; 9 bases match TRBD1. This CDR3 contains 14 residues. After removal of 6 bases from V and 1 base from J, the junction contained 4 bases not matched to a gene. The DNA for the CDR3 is TGTGCCAGCAGCGCCGGGACAGGGTCCTACGAGCAGTACTTC. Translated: CASSAGTGSYEQYF.

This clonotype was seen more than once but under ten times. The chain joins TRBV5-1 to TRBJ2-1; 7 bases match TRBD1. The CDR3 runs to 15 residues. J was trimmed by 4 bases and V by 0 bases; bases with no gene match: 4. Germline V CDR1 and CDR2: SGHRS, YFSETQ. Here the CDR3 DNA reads TGCGCCAGCAGCTTGGGACAGGGAGCTTACAATGAGCAGTTCTTC. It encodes CASSLGQGAYNEQFF.

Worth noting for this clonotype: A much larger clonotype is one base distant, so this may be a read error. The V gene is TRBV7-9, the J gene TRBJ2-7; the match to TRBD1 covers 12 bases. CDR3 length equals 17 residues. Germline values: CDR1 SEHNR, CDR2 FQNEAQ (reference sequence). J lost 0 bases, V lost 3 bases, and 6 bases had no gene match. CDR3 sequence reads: CASSLVGTGGLSYEQYF. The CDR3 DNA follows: TGTGCCAGCAGCTTGGTCGGGACAGGGGGCCTCTCCTACGAGCAGTACTTC. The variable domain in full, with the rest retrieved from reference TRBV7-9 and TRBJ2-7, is DTGVSQNPRHKITKRGQNVTFRCDPISEHNRLYWYRQTLGQGPEFLTYFQNEAQLEKSRLLSDRFSAERPKGSFSTLEIQRTEQGDSAMYLCASSLVGTGGLSYEQYFGPGTRLTVT.

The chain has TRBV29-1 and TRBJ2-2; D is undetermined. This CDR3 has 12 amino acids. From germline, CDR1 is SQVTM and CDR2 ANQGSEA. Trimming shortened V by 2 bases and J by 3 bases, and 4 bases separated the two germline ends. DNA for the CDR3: TGCAGCGTTGAAACCGACACCGGGGAGCTGTTTTTT. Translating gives CSVETDTGELFF.

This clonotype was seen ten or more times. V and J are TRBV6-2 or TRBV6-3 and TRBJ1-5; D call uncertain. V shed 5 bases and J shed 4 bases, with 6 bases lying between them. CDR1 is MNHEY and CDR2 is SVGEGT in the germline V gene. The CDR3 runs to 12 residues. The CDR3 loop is CASSAMNQPQHF. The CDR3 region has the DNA TGTGCCAGCAGTGCTATGAATCAGCCCCAGCATTTT.

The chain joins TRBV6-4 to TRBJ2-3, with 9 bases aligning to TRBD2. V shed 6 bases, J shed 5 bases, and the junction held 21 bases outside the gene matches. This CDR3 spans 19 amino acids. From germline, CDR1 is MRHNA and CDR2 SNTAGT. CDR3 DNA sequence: TGTGCCAGCAGATGCGCACCGGGACTAGCCTACCCCAAAATAGATACGCAGTATTTT. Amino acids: CASRCAPGLAYPKIDTQYF.

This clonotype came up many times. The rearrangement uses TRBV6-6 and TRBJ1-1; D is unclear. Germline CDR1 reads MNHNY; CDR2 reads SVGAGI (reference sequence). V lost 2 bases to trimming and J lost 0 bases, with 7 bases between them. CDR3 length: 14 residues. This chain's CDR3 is CASSYPEMNTEAFF. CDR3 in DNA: TGTGCCAGCAGTTACCCAGAAATGAACACTGAAGCTTTCTTT.

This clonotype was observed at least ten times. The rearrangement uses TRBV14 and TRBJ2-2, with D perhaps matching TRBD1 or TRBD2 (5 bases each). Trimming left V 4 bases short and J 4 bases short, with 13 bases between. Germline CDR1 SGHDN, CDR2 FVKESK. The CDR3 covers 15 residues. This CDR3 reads CASSRGGLSTGELFF. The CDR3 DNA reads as TGTGCCAGCAGCCGGGGCGGACTGAGCACCGGGGAGCTGTTTTTT.

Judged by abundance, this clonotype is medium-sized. The CDR3 sequence: CASSPPGANEKLFF. DNA for the CDR3: TGTGCCAGCTCACCCCCGGGGGCTAATGAAAAACTGTTTTTT. The rearrangement links TRBV18 to TRBJ1-4; D perhaps matches TRBD1 (5 bases). The CDR3 length is 14 residues. V dropped 3 bases and J dropped 3 bases, with 8 bases sitting between them. Germline V gene sequence: CDR1 KGHSH, CDR2 LQKENI.

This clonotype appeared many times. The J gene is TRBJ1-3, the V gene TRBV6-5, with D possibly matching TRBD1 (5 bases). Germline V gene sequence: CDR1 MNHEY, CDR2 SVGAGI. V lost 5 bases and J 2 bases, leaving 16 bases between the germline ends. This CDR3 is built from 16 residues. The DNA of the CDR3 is TGTGCCAGCAGTACAATCGGGGACCGACCTGGAAACACCATATATTTT. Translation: CASSTIGDRPGNTIYF.

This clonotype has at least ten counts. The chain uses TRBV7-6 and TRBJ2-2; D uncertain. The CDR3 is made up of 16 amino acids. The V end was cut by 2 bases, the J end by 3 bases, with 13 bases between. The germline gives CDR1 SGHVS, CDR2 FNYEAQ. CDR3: CASSLFSRTYTGELFF. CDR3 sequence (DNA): TGTGCCAGCAGCTTATTCAGCCGCACGTACACCGGGGAGCTGTTTTTT.

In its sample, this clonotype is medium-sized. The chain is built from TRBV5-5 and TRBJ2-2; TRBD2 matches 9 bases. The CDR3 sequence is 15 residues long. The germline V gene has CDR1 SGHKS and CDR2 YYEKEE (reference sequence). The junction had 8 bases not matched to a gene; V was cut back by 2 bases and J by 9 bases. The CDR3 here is CASSFRLAGFRELFF. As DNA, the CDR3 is TGTGCCAGCAGCTTCAGGCTAGCGGGATTTCGGGAGCTGTTTTTT.

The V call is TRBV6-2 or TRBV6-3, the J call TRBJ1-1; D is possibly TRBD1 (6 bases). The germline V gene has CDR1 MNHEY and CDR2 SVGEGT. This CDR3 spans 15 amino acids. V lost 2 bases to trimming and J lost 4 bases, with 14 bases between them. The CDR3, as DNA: TGTGCCAGCAGTTACGGGGCAGGGGAGGGCACTGAAGCTTTCTTT. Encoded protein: CASSYGAGEGTEAFF.

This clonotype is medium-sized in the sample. The CDR3: CASSFLGEVTGELFF. CDR3 in DNA: TGTGCCAGCAGTTTCCTGGGGGAGGTCACCGGGGAGCTGTTTTTT. This chain uses TRBV6-5 with TRBJ2-2, with D maybe TRBD2 (6 bases). Trimming removed 4 bases at V and 4 bases at J, with 13 bases between. The length of the CDR3 is 15 residues. Germline V lookup: CDR1 MNHEY, CDR2 SVGAGI.

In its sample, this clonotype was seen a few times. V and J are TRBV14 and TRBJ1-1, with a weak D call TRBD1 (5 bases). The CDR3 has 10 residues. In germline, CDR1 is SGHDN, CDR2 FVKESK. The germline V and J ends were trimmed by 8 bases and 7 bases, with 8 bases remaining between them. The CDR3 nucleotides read TGTGCCAGCGGGGACGGTGAAGCTTTCTTT. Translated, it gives CASGDGEAFF.

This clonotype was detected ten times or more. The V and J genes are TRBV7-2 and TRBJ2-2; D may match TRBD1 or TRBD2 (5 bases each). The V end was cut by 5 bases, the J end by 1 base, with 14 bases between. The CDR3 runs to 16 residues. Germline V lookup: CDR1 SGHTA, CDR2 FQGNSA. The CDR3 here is CASSPPGTVNTGELFF. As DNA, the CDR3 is TGTGCCAGCAGCCCTCCCGGGACGGTGAACACCGGGGAGCTGTTTTTT.

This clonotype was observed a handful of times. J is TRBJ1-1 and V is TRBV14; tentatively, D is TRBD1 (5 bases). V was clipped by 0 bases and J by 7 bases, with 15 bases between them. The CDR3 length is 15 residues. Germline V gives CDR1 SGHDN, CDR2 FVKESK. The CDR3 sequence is CASSQETGGGYEAFF. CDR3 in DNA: TGTGCCAGCAGCCAAGAGACCGGGGGAGGATATGAAGCTTTCTTT.